These 9 T cell receptor beta chains were sequenced from one sample in a study of shared clonotypes between healthy human individuals. Measured with immunoSEQ multiplex PCR; TCRdb has only the in-frame clones, and not every one. Of around 200,000 clones in the sample, over 50% were seen once. The specimen was memory CD4+ T cells sorted from blood. Stated subset: CD45RA-negative fraction. The receptors shown here come from a man younger than 45 in good health.

The V call is TRBV5-1, the J call TRBJ2-5, with D possibly being TRBD2 (5 bases). V lost 7 bases, J lost 4 bases, and 17 bases lay in between. This CDR3 region has 14 residues. Germline CDR1 reads SGHRS; CDR2 reads YFSETQ. Here the CDR3 reads CASAVDPGLETQYF. Written as DNA, the CDR3 is TGCGCCAGCGCGGTCGACCCGGGGTTAGAGACCCAGTACTTC.

This chain connects TRBV4-1 to TRBJ2-3; the D gene could be TRBD1 or TRBD2 (5 bases each). Germline V gives CDR1 MGHRA, CDR2 YSYEKL. The CDR3 covers 12 residues. V was clipped by 8 bases and J by 4 bases, with 10 bases between them. CDR3 nucleotide sequence: TGCGCCAGCGAGGGGCGAGCAGATACGCAGTATTTT. As protein: CASEGRADTQYF.

This clone was counted only a few times. The V and J genes are TRBV5-1 and TRBJ2-7; the match to TRBD2 covers 12 bases. CDR1 SGHRS and CDR2 YFSETQ come from the germline V gene. CDR3 length: 19 amino acids. Trimming removed 2 bases from V and 5 bases from J; junction bases left unmatched: 17. The CDR3 protein is CASSFTATSGRKSGNEQYF. The DNA for the CDR3 is TGCGCCAGCAGCTTCACAGCGACTAGCGGGAGAAAGTCCGGTAACGAGCAGTACTTC.

The chain uses TRBV5-4 and TRBJ2-5; D remains unclear. Germline V gene data show CDR1 as SGHNT and CDR2 as YYREEE (reference sequence). The CDR3 is 13 residues long. Deletions cut 4 bases from V and 4 bases from J, with 11 bases between. CDR3 sequence reads: CASSIDSRETQYF. CDR3 in DNA: TGTGCCAGCAGCATCGACTCCCGAGAGACCCAGTACTTC.

This clone was observed a handful of times. One junction end does not reproduce the germline sequence, and a read error may be involved. V gene TRBV7-7 combines with J gene TRBJ2-7, with D tentatively TRBD1 (6 bases). The length of the CDR3 is 13 residues. Germline V gene data show CDR1 as SSHAT and CDR2 as FNYEAQ (reference sequence). The CDR3 sequence is CASSLATGYEQYF. The CDR3 coding sequence is TGTGCTAGCAGCTTAGCTACAGGGTACGAGCAGTACTTC.

The V and J genes are TRBV5-1 and TRBJ2-5, with a tentative D call TRBD2 (6 bases). Germline CDR1 is SGHRS and CDR2 is YFSETQ. CDR3 size: 14 residues. Trimming pared 0 bases from V and 5 bases from J, leaving 11 bases between. The CDR3 DNA reads TGCGCCAGCAGCTTGGCGGGGGTGGGTGAGACCCAGTACTTC. This encodes CASSLAGVGETQYF.

CDR3 loop: CASSLYPGGNEQFF. In DNA, the CDR3 is TGTGCCAGCAGCTTATATCCAGGGGGCAATGAGCAGTTCTTC. The chain is built from TRBV7-3 and TRBJ2-1; 7 nucleotides match TRBD1. CDR3 length: 14 amino acids. Unmatched junction bases numbered 4, after V lost 2 bases and J lost 6 bases. Germline CDR1 and CDR2: SGHTA and FQGTGA.

This clone is judged medium-sized (0.01 to 0.1%). This rearrangement joins TRBV5-1 to TRBJ1-2; D is possibly TRBD1 (5 bases). Germline V lookup: CDR1 SGHRS, CDR2 YFSETQ. Trimming removed 0 bases from V and 8 bases from J, with 14 bases in between. This CDR3 is 14 amino acids long. This CDR3 is CASSLGGAGEGYTF. The CDR3 nucleotides are TGCGCCAGCAGCTTGGGGGGCGCGGGTGAAGGCTACACCTTC.

The chain is built from TRBV11-2 and TRBJ1-2; D is possibly TRBD1 (5 bases). The CDR3 consists of 15 residues. The V gene's germline CDR1 is SGHAT and CDR2 FQNNGV. Trimming left V 4 bases short and J 4 bases short, with 16 bases between. The CDR3 coding sequence is TGTGCCAGCAGCTCACCCCGGACATCCCTCTATGGCTACACCTTC. Translated, it gives CASSSPRTSLYGYTF. The full variable domain, its missing parts supplied by reference TRBV11-2 and TRBJ1-2, is EAGVAQSPRYKIIEKRQSVAFWCNPISGHATLYWYQQILGQGPKLLIQFQNNGVVDDSQLPKDRFSAERLKGVDSTLKIQPAKLEDSAVYLCASSSPRTSLYGYTFGSGTRLTVV.